This T cell receptor beta chain was sequenced during a study of cytomegalovirus exposure and HLA in healthy donors. CDR1 and CDR2 (germline): GTSNPN, SVGIG (reference sequence). The CDR3 covers 15 residues. The V end was cut by 1 base, the J end by 2 bases, with 12 bases between. Study-level points and caveats: A later analysis, which compared TCR beta chains of equal frequency, found the HLA-associated ones more clonally expanded. Later analysis demonstrated an association between a missense DCLRE1C variant and TCR beta V- and J-gene trimming.

In regard to this clone: Its antigen is currently unknown.

PCR involved 60 Vbeta and 13 Jbeta primers. In the original analysis: Unique TCR beta chains numbered 80 million to 95 million in a later analysis, with some 9.9 million shared. Repertoires were generated with immunoSEQ multiplex PCR, while TCRdb's copy carries only in-frame clones and drops some. Clone size and the V and J calls come from that table; the DNA yielded D and trimming. This sample has around 150,000 clones, with about 65% found just once. Sequencing input: PBMCs. The TCR comes from a woman under 30 in good health and CMV-seropositive. The chain uses TRBV30 and TRBJ2-4; weak D call: TRBD1 (6 bases). The CDR3 is CAWSDRDDSKNIQYF. The CDR3 DNA follows: TGTGCCTGGAGTGACAGGGACGATTCCAAAAACATTCAGTACTTC.